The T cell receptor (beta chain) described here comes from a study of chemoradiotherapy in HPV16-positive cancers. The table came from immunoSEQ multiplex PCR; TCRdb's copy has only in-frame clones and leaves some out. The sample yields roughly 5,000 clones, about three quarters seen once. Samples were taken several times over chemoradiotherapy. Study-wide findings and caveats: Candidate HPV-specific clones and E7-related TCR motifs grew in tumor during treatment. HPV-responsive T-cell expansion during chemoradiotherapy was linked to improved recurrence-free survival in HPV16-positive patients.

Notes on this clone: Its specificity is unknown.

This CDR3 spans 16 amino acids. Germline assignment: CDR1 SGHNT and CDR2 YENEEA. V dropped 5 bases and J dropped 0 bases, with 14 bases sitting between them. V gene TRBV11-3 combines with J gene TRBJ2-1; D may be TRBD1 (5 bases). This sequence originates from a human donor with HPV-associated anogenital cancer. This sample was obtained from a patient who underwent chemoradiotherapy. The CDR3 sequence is CASSPPGRLSYNEQFF. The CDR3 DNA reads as TGTGCCAGCAGCCCCCCAGGGCGCCTCTCCTACAATGAGCAGTTCTTC.